One and the same sample provided the 24 T cell receptor beta chains below, sequenced in a study of T-cell memory formation after mild COVID-19 (dated by TCRdb to about 2021). The library was obtained by 5' RACE. Sequenced using an Illumina NovaSeq 6000. The public sequencing data were trimmed at Q25 with fastp and processed into clonotypes with MiXCR by TCRdb, which kept only in-frame beta chains. Identical CDR3 protein sequences are pooled into one entry, listed with their most common genes and DNA. Present in this sample are around 400,000 distinct CDR3 sequences, about 24% of which were seen just once. The leading ten clones occupy 8.5% to 10% of the sample. Material: PBMCs or a T cell subset sorted from them (not recorded which). Receptor source: an adult woman who had mild COVID-19 (a few samples of this study predate the infection). The sample titles of this study are shuffled in the database, so cell type and time point are left out; the donor was told from shared clones.

In this sample, this clonotype turned up many times. This sequence joins TRBV5-5 and TRBJ2-1; 9 nucleotides align to TRBD2. V gave up 1 base and J gave up 6 bases; unmatched junction bases: 17. The CDR3 is made up of 19 amino acids. The V gene's germline CDR1 is SGHKS and CDR2 YYEKEE (reference sequence). The CDR3 region is CASSLSGLAGRRRFNEQFF. CDR3 nucleotide sequence: TGTGCCAGCAGCTTGTCTGGCCTAGCGGGACGACGGCGTTTCAATGAGCAGTTCTTC. The full variable domain, its missing parts supplied by reference TRBV5-5 and TRBJ2-1, is DAGVTQSPTHLIKTRGQQVTLRCSPISGHKSVSWYQQVLGQGPQFIFQYYEKEERGRGNFPDRFSARQFPNYSSELNVNALLLGDSALYLCASSLSGLAGRRRFNEQFFGPGTRLTVL.

The V and J genes are TRBV7-9 and TRBJ2-5; no definite D call. The CDR3 runs 14 residues. The V end was cut by 5 bases, the J end by 7 bases, with 17 bases between. CDR1 and CDR2 (germline): SEHNR, FQNEAQ (reference sequence). This chain's CDR3 is CASSTRLAMATQYF. In DNA form, the CDR3 reads TGTGCCAGCAGCACAAGACTGGCGATGGCGACCCAGTACTTC.

The chain joins TRBV7-2 to TRBJ2-2; D is tentatively TRBD1 or TRBD2 (6 bases each). The V end lost 1 base, the J end lost 5 bases, and 14 bases lay between the germline ends. Germline V gene lookup returns CDR1 SGHTA and CDR2 FQGNSA. This CDR3 is built from 16 residues. CDR3 loop: CASSLVGGAGTGELFF. CDR3 sequence (DNA): TGTGCCAGCAGCTTAGTGGGGGGCGCTGGGACCGGGGAGCTGTTTTTT.

The table lists this clonotype with a few counts. The chain employs TRBV9 and TRBJ1-1; D not resolved. Trimming pared 1 base from V and 8 bases from J, leaving 18 bases between. This CDR3 has 15 amino acids. Germline loops: CDR1 SGDLS, CDR2 YYNGEE. CDR3 in amino acids: CASSVTPTGNREAFF. The CDR3, as DNA: TGTGCCAGCAGCGTAACCCCGACGGGGAACCGAGAAGCTTTCTTT.

This clonotype has ten or more counts. V is TRBV7-9 and J is TRBJ2-6; D call uncertain. CDR1 and CDR2 (germline): SEHNR, FQNEAQ (reference sequence). V lost 5 bases, J lost 0 bases, and 5 bases lay in between. This CDR3 is built from 14 residues. The CDR3 spells CASSPSSGANVLTF. DNA for the CDR3: TGTGCCAGCAGCCCATCCTCTGGGGCCAACGTCCTGACTTTC.

The chain is built from TRBV4-2 and TRBJ2-7; 12 bases line up with TRBD2. This CDR3 spans 16 amino acids. The trim removed 3 bases at V and 0 bases at J, leaving 3 bases unmatched. Germline CDR1 is LGHNA and CDR2 is YNFKEQ. CDR3 residues: CASSHLTSGGSYEQYF. The CDR3 region has the DNA TGTGCCAGCAGCCACCTGACTAGCGGGGGCTCCTACGAGCAGTACTTC.

This chain joins TRBV7-3 and TRBJ2-3, with a tentative D call TRBD2 (6 bases). This CDR3 is 15 amino acids long. Germline V lookup: CDR1 SGHTA, CDR2 FQGTGA. V lost 5 bases, J lost 2 bases, and 14 bases lay in between. In DNA form, the CDR3 reads TGTGCCAGCAGCCAAGGGACTCCTCCCACAGATACGCAGTATTTT. Its protein product is CASSQGTPPTDTQYF. The whole variable domain, filled in from reference TRBV7-3 and TRBJ2-3, reads GAGVSQTPSNKVTEKGKYVELRCDPISGHTALYWYRQSLGQGPEFLIYFQGTGAADDSGLPNDRFFAVRPEGSVSTLKIQRTERGDSAVYLCASSQGTPPTDTQYFGPGTRLTVL.

The J gene is TRBJ2-7, the V gene TRBV12-3 or TRBV12-4, with TRBD2 matching over 8 bases. CDR3 length equals 14 residues. V was clipped by 6 bases and J by 2 bases; unmatched bases: 6. CDR3 residues: CASSPGGEPYEQYF. CDR3 DNA: TGTGCCAGCAGCCCGGGAGGGGAACCCTACGAGCAGTACTTC.

This clonotype was seen a few times. V gene TRBV5-1 combines with J gene TRBJ2-7, with 7 positions matching TRBD1. The CDR3 sequence is 14 residues long. The V gene's germline CDR1 is SGHRS and CDR2 YFSETQ. Trimming at V came to 6 bases and at J to 1 base, leaving 7 bases not matched to a gene. The CDR3 here is CASTNRGSSYEQYF. CDR3 bases: TGCGCCAGCACTAACAGGGGAAGTTCCTACGAGCAGTACTTC.

This chain connects TRBV20-1 to TRBJ2-1; D uncertain. There are 11 residues in the CDR3. V was shortened by 5 bases and J by 2 bases, with 4 bases between the two germline ends. Germline lookup yields CDR1 DFQATT and CDR2 SNEGSKA (reference sequence). CDR3 DNA sequence: TGCAGTGCTGGGCCCTACAATGAGCAGTTCTTC. It is translated as CSAGPYNEQFF.

V is TRBV12-3 or TRBV12-4 and J is TRBJ2-3, with TRBD2 matching over 7 bases. J was trimmed by 7 bases and V by 2 bases; bases with no gene match: 15. The CDR3 runs to 17 residues. The CDR3 region has the DNA TGTGCCAGCAGTTTATATGGAGCGGGGCCGGTGATGAATACGCAGTATTTT. It translates to CASSLYGAGPVMNTQYF.

There are a few counts of this clonotype. The chain joins TRBV4-1 to TRBJ1-5, with D perhaps matching TRBD1 (6 bases). This CDR3 is built from 13 residues. The V end lost 4 bases, the J end lost 6 bases, and 10 bases lay between the germline ends. The germline CDR1 and CDR2 sequences are MGHRA and YSYEKL. This CDR3 reads CASSRQDGQPQHF. CDR3 bases: TGCGCCAGCAGCCGACAGGATGGTCAGCCCCAGCATTTT.

This clonotype was seen more than once but under ten times. The rearrangement links TRBV4-1 to TRBJ1-3; D gene unclear. Germline assignment: CDR1 MGHRA and CDR2 YSYEKL. The CDR3 runs to 14 residues. Trimming removed 4 bases from V and 4 bases from J, with 11 bases in between. The CDR3 loop is CASSPVGSGNTIYF. CDR3 bases: TGCGCCAGCAGCCCTGTTGGATCGGGAAACACCATATATTTT.

This clonotype was observed a few times. The chain carries TRBV6-2 or TRBV6-3 and TRBJ1-6, with 11 nucleotides matching TRBD1. CDR1 and CDR2 (germline): MNHEY, SVGEGT. The ends lost 6 bases at V and 6 bases at J; junction bases unmatched: 7. The CDR3 has 16 residues. The CDR3 region has the DNA TGTGCCAGCAGCAAAAGGACAGGGGGCAGTAATTCACCCCTCCACTTT. It encodes CASSKRTGGSNSPLHF.

This clonotype was counted a few times. Compared with germline, one end of the junction differs, possibly owing to a read error. V usage is TRBV29-1 and J usage is TRBJ1-1; the D gene is possibly TRBD1 (6 bases). Germline values: CDR1 SQVTM, CDR2 ANQGSEA. The CDR3 length is 9 residues. The CDR3 bases are TGCAGCACCCCCCGGACAGCGTTGTTT. Its translation: CSTPRTALF.

The rearrangement uses TRBV6-1 and TRBJ1-1, with a tentative D call TRBD1 (5 bases). The CDR3 has 15 residues. Germline V gives CDR1 MNHNS, CDR2 SASEGT. Trimming took 4 bases from V and 0 from J, leaving 12 bases between them. The CDR3 sequence is CASSGKSGLNTEAFF. DNA for the CDR3: TGTGCCAGCAGTGGAAAGTCGGGACTGAACACTGAAGCTTTCTTT.

The sample holds many counts of this clonotype. V usage is TRBV29-1 and J usage is TRBJ2-7, with 7 bases matching TRBD1. V lost 5 bases and J lost 6; bases outside the gene matches: 4. Germline lookup yields CDR1 SQVTM and CDR2 ANQGSEA. CDR3 length: 11 amino acids. CDR3 nucleotide sequence: TGCAGCGTTTCCACAGGGGCCGAGCAGTACTTC. It encodes CSVSTGAEQYF.

This chain joins TRBV12-3 or TRBV12-4 and TRBJ2-3; D is unclear. V was pared by 3 bases and J by 1 base, with 14 bases between. CDR3 length: 16 amino acids. CDR3 nucleotides: TGTGCCAGCAGTTTTCAATCGGTATCGGGCACAGATACGCAGTATTTT. Its translation is CASSFQSVSGTDTQYF.

This clonotype was observed a handful of times. The CDR3 region is CASSQESASGSRRQYF. CDR3 sequence (DNA): TGCGCCAGCAGCCAAGAGTCGGCTAGCGGGAGCCGGCGGCAGTACTTC. The V and J genes are TRBV4-3 and TRBJ2-7, with TRBD2 identical over 10 bases. Unmatched junction bases numbered 11, after V lost 0 bases and J lost 9 bases. This CDR3 is 16 amino acids long. Germline CDR1 and CDR2: LGHNA and YSLEER.

This chain uses TRBV29-1 with TRBJ1-2; 7 nucleotides align to TRBD1. Trimming took 0 bases from V and 4 from J; bases not matched to a gene: 5. CDR1 and CDR2 (germline): SQVTM, ANQGSEA. The CDR3 loop spans 14 amino acids. The CDR3 here is CSVEEQGKSYGYTF. The CDR3 DNA is TGCAGCGTTGAAGAACAGGGGAAAAGCTATGGCTACACCTTC.

This rearrangement joins TRBV25-1 to TRBJ2-2, with D hard to call. The CDR3 runs to 13 residues. Germline V lookup: CDR1 MGHDK, CDR2 SYGVNS. The V gene lost 4 bases and the J gene lost 1 base, with 4 bases spanning the gap. CDR3 protein: CASSGWNTGELFF. Here the CDR3 DNA reads TGTGCCAGCAGTGGATGGAACACCGGGGAGCTGTTTTTT.

The chain uses TRBV7-2 and TRBJ1-1, with a weak D call TRBD1 (6 bases). The V and J ends lost 5 bases and 5 bases respectively, with 15 bases between them. This CDR3 spans 14 amino acids. CDR1 SGHTA and CDR2 FQGNSA come from the germline V gene. Here the CDR3 reads CASSDQGLGTEAFF. As DNA, the CDR3 is TGTGCCAGCAGCGACCAGGGGCTGGGGACTGAAGCTTTCTTT.

The chain has TRBV7-6 and TRBJ1-4; a possible D gene is TRBD1 (5 bases). CDR1 is SGHVS and CDR2 is FNYEAQ in the germline V gene. The CDR3 consists of 15 residues. The V end was cut by 5 bases, the J end by 4 bases, with 14 bases between. The CDR3: CASSARRDSNEKLFF. In DNA form, the CDR3 reads TGTGCCAGCAGCGCCCGGCGAGACAGTAATGAAAAACTGTTTTTT.

The chain combines TRBV6-5 with TRBJ1-2, with D perhaps TRBD1 (6 bases). The V end was cut by 5 bases, the J end by 6 bases, with 13 bases between. Per the germline V gene, CDR1 is MNHEY and CDR2 is SVGAGI. The CDR3 runs to 13 residues. CDR3 sequence reads: CASSRDRLDGYTF. The CDR3 DNA follows: TGTGCCAGCAGTCGTGACAGGCTGGATGGCTACACCTTC.